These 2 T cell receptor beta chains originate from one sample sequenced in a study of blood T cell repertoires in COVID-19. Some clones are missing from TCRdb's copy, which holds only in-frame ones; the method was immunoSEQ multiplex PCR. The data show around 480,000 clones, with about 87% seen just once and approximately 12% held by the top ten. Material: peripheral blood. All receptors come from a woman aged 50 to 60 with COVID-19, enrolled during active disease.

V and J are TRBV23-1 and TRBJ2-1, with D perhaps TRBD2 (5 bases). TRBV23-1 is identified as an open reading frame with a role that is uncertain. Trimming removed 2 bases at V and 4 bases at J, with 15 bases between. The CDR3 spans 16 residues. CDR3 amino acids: CASSQGKLRGYNEQFF. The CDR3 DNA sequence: TGCGCCAGCAGTCAAGGAAAGTTAAGAGGGTACAATGAGCAGTTCTTC.

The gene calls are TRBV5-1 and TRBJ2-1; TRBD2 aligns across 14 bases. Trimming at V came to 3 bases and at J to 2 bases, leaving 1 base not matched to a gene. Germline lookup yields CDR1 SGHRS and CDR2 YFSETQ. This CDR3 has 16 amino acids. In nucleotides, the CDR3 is TGCGCCAGCAGCTCGGGACTAGCGGGGGCCTACAATGAGCAGTTCTTC. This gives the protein CASSSGLAGAYNEQFF.